This TCR beta chain was observed in a study of blood T cell repertoires in COVID-19. Turning to the study itself: Recovery meant two consecutive negative NP/OP PCR tests, professional clearance, or resolved symptoms.

V shed 6 bases and J shed 8 bases, with 16 bases lying between them. The CDR3 is 13 residues long. The germline gives CDR1 LNHDA, CDR2 SQIVND (reference sequence). Adults between roughly 18 and 95 years of age took part from about 24 US areas. Participants' reported clinical history set cohort assignment. Here immunoSEQ multiplex PCR was the method, and the copy in TCRdb shows in-frame clones only, minus some. The sample records approximately 190,000 clones, approximately 86% being singletons. This sequence joins TRBV19 and TRBJ1-2, with a tentative D call TRBD1 (6 bases). Sequenced material: PBMCs or T cells enriched from blood (not recorded which). The TCR comes from a woman aged 40 to 50 in a cohort exposed to, infected with or recovered from COVID-19 (not recorded which). CDR3 protein: CASSPIQGEGYTF. The CDR3 DNA reads TGTGCCAGTAGCCCTATACAGGGTGAGGGCTACACCTTC.